Listed below are T cell receptor beta chains from one sample, sequenced in a study of blood T cell repertoires in COVID-19. The table came from immunoSEQ multiplex PCR; TCRdb's copy has only in-frame clones and leaves some out. The table records about 210,000 clones, approximately 80% of them present only once. Input material: PBMCs or T cells enriched from blood (not recorded which). These receptors came from a woman between 50 and 59 years old with acute COVID-19. Each CDR3 is given with its conserved first and last residue. A D gene is named only where the DNA matches it firmly. Some rows mark clone size as missing; the rest say once, few, many or name a class of expanded clone.

>TRBJ1-2|-|13|TRBV6-5|-
TGTGCCAGCAAAAGGGACCGGGAGTGGGGCTACACCTTC
CASKRDREWGYTF
>TRBJ1-5|-|15|TRBV2|-
TGTGCCAGCAGTGCGTGGACGGCGGGGGATCAGCCCCAGCATTTT
CASSAWTAGDQPQHF
>TRBJ2-1|TRBD2|17|TRBV3-1/TRBV3-2|once
TGTGCCAGCAGCCAAGAATCAAAGCGGGGGATGTACAATGAGCAGTTCTTC
CASSQESKRGMYNEQFF
>TRBJ1-5|-|14|TRBV3-1/TRBV3-2|-
TGTGCCAGCAGCCAAGGCAACATCAATCAGCCCCAGCATTTT
CASSQGNINQPQHF
>TRBJ1-4|-|15|TRBV28|once
TGTGCCAGCACCTCCGGTAAAGGGGAAGCGGAAAAACTGTTTTTT
CASTSGKGEAEKLFF
>TRBJ1-1|TRBD1|14|TRBV11-1|once
TGTGCCAGCAGCTGGACAGGGGGATTAACTGAAGCTTTCTTT
CASSWTGGLTEAFF
>TRBJ2-7|-|13|TRBV6-6|-
TGTGCCAGCAGTACTATCGGAACCTACGAGCAGTACTTC
CASSTIGTYEQYF
>TRBJ1-1|-|15|TRBV11-1|-
TGTGCCAGCAGCTTAAGAAGAGGAATGAACACTGAAGCTTTCTTT
CASSLRRGMNTEAFF
>TRBJ2-1|TRBD2|14|TRBV2|-
TGTGCCAGCAGTGACGAGCGGGAGGGCGGTGAGCAGTTCTTC
CASSDEREGGEQFF
>TRBJ2-3|TRBD1|16|TRBV4-3|once
TGCGCCAGCAGCCAAGAACATGGACAGGGAGGAGATACGCAGTATTTT
CASSQEHGQGGDTQYF
>TRBJ2-1|-|15|TRBV6-4|-
TGTGCCAGCAGTGAATGGGTAGCGGAATACAATGAGCAGTTCTTC
CASSEWVAEYNEQFF
>TRBJ1-2|-|11|TRBV29-1|-
TGCAGCGTTGGGACAGTCTATGGCTACACCTTC
CSVGTVYGYTF
>TRBJ2-1|-|15|TRBV6-5|-
TGTGCCAGCAGTTACGGAGGGAGCTCCTACAATGAGCAGTTCTTC
CASSYGGSSYNEQFF
>TRBJ2-1|-|15|TRBV2|-
TGTGCCAGCAGTGAATTGGGAGTGAGCTACAATGAGCAGTTCTTC
CASSELGVSYNEQFF
>TRBJ1-1|-|17|TRBV19|-
TGTGCCAGTAGTAGCTCTGTCCGGGACACCCGGAACACTGAAGCTTTCTTT
CASSSSVRDTRNTEAFF
>TRBJ1-2|-|16|TRBV7-2|-
TGTGCCAGCAGCTCCCCCCCGGGGGTTTTTGTATCAGGCTACACCTTC
CASSSPPGVFVSGYTF
>TRBJ2-3|TRBD2|16|TRBV5-1|-
TGCGCCAGCAGCATCGGGACTAGCGGGGGTACAGATACGCAGTATTTT
CASSIGTSGGTDTQYF
>TRBJ2-5|TRBD1|14|TRBV18|-
TGTGCCAGCTCGCGGGACAGGGGGTCGGAGACCCAGTACTTC
CASSRDRGSETQYF
>TRBJ2-2|TRBD1|15|TRBV6-5|-
TGTGCCAGCAGCTATTCGGGACAGTACACCGGGGAGCTGTTTTTT
CASSYSGQYTGELFF
>TRBJ1-2|-|14|TRBV3-1/TRBV3-2|-
TGTGCCAGCAGCCGGGAGACCGGGATCTCCCTACACACCTTC
CASSRETGISLHTF